What follows are 27 T cell receptor beta chains derived from one specimen sequenced in a study of blood T cells in healthy people across ages. The use of a sample-barcoded 5' primer and a J-beta primer mix characterized a second PCR of roughly 7 to 11 cycles. TCRdb re-called the 5' RACE reads with MiXCR, one entry per CDR3 protein. This sample has about 640,000 distinct CDR3 sequences, with approximately 30% found just once. The specimen sequenced was blood. The source is a woman aged 80 or older in good health.

This sequence joins TRBV20-1 and TRBJ1-5, with 7 bases lining up with TRBD1. V lost 2 bases, J lost 9 bases, and 10 bases stayed unmatched. The CDR3 runs to 14 residues. CDR1 and CDR2 from the germline V gene are DFQATT and SNEGSKA (reference sequence). CDR3 in amino acids: CSARSGTVSRPQHF. The CDR3 bases are TGCAGTGCTAGATCGGGGACAGTATCTAGGCCCCAGCATTTT.

Notes on this clonotype: This sequence may be a read error, since a much larger clone differs from it by one base. J is TRBJ2-7 and V is TRBV20-1; 7 bases match TRBD2. The V gene end was trimmed by 6 bases and the J gene end by 4 bases; junction bases not matched to a gene: 12. The length of the CDR3 is 14 residues. Germline V gene lookup returns CDR1 DFQATT and CDR2 SNEGSKA (reference sequence). The CDR3 DNA reads TGCAGTGCCATAGGGACTAACGGGGTATACGAGCAGTACTTC. It yields the protein CSAIGTNGVYEQYF.

This clonotype was seen repeatedly, ten times or more. CDR3: CASSPDRVRQFF. The CDR3 DNA is TGCGCCAGCAGCCCCGACAGGGTTAGGCAGTTCTTC. This chain connects TRBV5-1 to TRBJ2-1; 7 nucleotides line up with TRBD1. V was clipped by 4 bases and J by 12 bases; unmatched bases: 7. The germline V gene has CDR1 SGHRS and CDR2 YFSETQ. This CDR3 is built from 12 residues.

This clonotype occurred many times. The chain carries TRBV6-5 and TRBJ2-1, with D hard to call. Germline V CDR1 and CDR2: MNHEY, SVGAGI. This CDR3 is 13 amino acids long. V lost 0 bases, J lost 10 bases, and 10 bases lay in between. The CDR3 spells CASSYSSQSEQFF. In DNA, the CDR3 is TGTGCCAGCAGTTACTCTTCCCAGTCCGAGCAGTTCTTC.

This clonotype was seen only a few times. Given a much more abundant clone one base away, this may be a read error. The CDR3: CASREMGLASYNEQYF. The CDR3 DNA follows: TGTGCCAGCAGGGAGATGGGACTAGCGTCCTACAATGAGCAGTACTTC. The rearrangement joins TRBV6-1 to TRBJ2-5; 10 bases agree with TRBD2. The CDR3 sequence is 16 residues long. The germline gives CDR1 MNHNS, CDR2 SASEGT. V lost 6 bases to trimming and J lost 11 bases; unmatched junction nucleotides: 18.

The chain recombines TRBV10-3 with TRBJ1-1, with no clear D. Germline V lookup: CDR1 ENHRY, CDR2 SYGVKD. CDR3 size: 14 residues. The V end lost 5 bases, the J end lost 4 bases, and 14 bases lay between the germline ends. The DNA of the CDR3 is TGTGCCATCAGTTCCGCGGACGGGAGCACTGAAGCTTTCTTT. Amino acids: CAISSADGSTEAFF.

Ten or more counts support this clonotype. The chain couples TRBV6-1 to TRBJ2-5; D gene unclear. The CDR3 is 14 amino acids. Trimming took off 2 bases at V and 0 bases at J, with 7 bases between the two ends. The germline V gene has CDR1 MNHNS and CDR2 SASEGT. CDR3 nucleotides: TGTGCCAGCAGTGAATTGCAGTACCAAGAGACCCAGTACTTC. This encodes CASSELQYQETQYF.

Note on this clonotype: Mismatch with germline at one junction end may stem from a read error. The V gene is TRBV5-1, the J gene TRBJ1-1, with D perhaps TRBD1 (5 bases). Per the germline V gene, CDR1 is SGHRS and CDR2 is YFSETQ. The CDR3 is made up of 13 amino acids. In nucleotides, the CDR3 is TGCGCCGGCAGCTTGGGGCCAAACACTGAAGCTTTCTTT. Translating gives CAGSLGPNTEAFF.

This clonotype was found a few times. The gene calls are TRBV18 and TRBJ2-3; 12 nucleotides match TRBD1. This CDR3 contains 18 residues. Germline CDR1 KGHSH, CDR2 LQKENI. V gave up 5 bases and J gave up 5 bases; unmatched junction bases: 14. CDR3 DNA: TGTGCCAGCTCAGTCTATCGCGGGACAGGGGGCAAGGGAGATACGCAGTATTTT. This sequence encodes CASSVYRGTGGKGDTQYF.

This clonotype showed up many times. V usage is TRBV12-3 or TRBV12-4 and J usage is TRBJ1-2, with 7 bases fitting TRBD1. The junction had 6 bases not matched to a gene; V was cut back by 5 bases and J by 6 bases. This CDR3 contains 13 residues. The CDR3: CASSPQRGHGYTF. The CDR3 DNA sequence: TGTGCCAGCAGTCCCCAGAGGGGGCATGGCTACACCTTC.

Comment on this clonotype: The junction departs from the called germline gene at one end, perhaps through a read error. This chain connects TRBV12-3 or TRBV12-4 to TRBJ2-1, with 8 bases aligning to TRBD1. TRBJ2-7 explains the end of the DNA better; the J call may be wrong. The CDR3 spans 16 residues. The CDR3 coding sequence is TGTGCCGGCAGTTCTCGGACAGGGAGCTCCTACAATGAGCAGTACTTC. It encodes CAGSSRTGSSYNEQYF.

Regarding this clonotype: This clone may be a read error of a much larger clone one base away. CDR3 bases: TGCGCCAGCAGCCAAGGTTTAACAAACAGTCAAGAGGCCCAGTACTTC. This sequence encodes CASSQGLTNSQEAQYF. The chain combines TRBV4-1 with TRBJ2-5; unclear D gene. Germline V gene data show CDR1 as MGHRA and CDR2 as YSYEKL. This CDR3 is built from 16 residues.

This clonotype showed up many times. A much larger clonotype is one base distant, so this may be a read error. This rearrangement joins TRBV6-5 to TRBJ2-5, with D perhaps matching TRBD2 (6 bases). The CDR3 spans 15 residues. V was shortened by 2 bases and J by 11 bases, with 21 bases between the two germline ends. Germline V gene lookup returns CDR1 MNHEY and CDR2 SVGAGI. This chain's CDR3 is CASSYQVPPGSEQYF. The CDR3 DNA reads as TGTGCCAGCAGTTACCAGGTCCCGCCCGGGAGTGAGCAGTACTTC.

This clonotype was seen ten or more times. The chain links TRBV7-3 to TRBJ2-5, with D uncertain. CDR3 length: 14 residues. CDR1 and CDR2 from the germline V gene are SGHTA and FQGTGA. V was pared by 0 bases and J by 4 bases, with 9 bases between. CDR3 loop: CASSLTIRAETQYF. In DNA, the CDR3 is TGTGCCAGCAGCTTAACGATAAGGGCAGAGACCCAGTACTTC. Variable domain in full (rest from reference TRBV7-3 and TRBJ2-5): GAGVSQTPSNKVTEKGKYVELRCDPISGHTALYWYRQSLGQGPEFLIYFQGTGAADDSGLPNDRFFAVRPEGSVSTLKIQRTERGDSAVYLCASSLTIRAETQYFGPGTRLLVL.

This clonotype was recorded at least ten times. The chain has TRBV12-3 or TRBV12-4 and TRBJ1-1; D unresolved. The CDR3 runs to 13 residues. The germline V and J ends were trimmed by 6 bases and 1 base, with 9 bases remaining between them. CDR3 sequence (DNA): TGTGCCAGCAGCCGGACCCAGAACACTGAAGCTTTCTTT. Translating it yields CASSRTQNTEAFF.

This clonotype has a count of ten or more. The gene calls are TRBV18 and TRBJ2-3; TRBD1 matches at 7 bases. The CDR3 contains 14 residues. V shed 3 bases, J shed 4 bases, and the junction held 4 bases outside the gene matches. Germline CDR1 KGHSH, CDR2 LQKENI. CDR3 loop: CASSPEQGSDTQYF. The CDR3 region has the DNA TGTGCCAGCTCACCGGAACAGGGGTCAGATACGCAGTATTTT.

This clonotype was counted at least ten times. V gene TRBV29-1 combines with J gene TRBJ2-1, with 9 bases that match TRBD2. After removal of 3 bases from V and 4 bases from J, the junction contained 13 bases not matched to a gene. The CDR3 consists of 17 residues. CDR1 and CDR2 from the germline V gene are SQVTM and ANQGSEA. The CDR3 bases are TGCAGCGTTGACTCGCATGGGCGGGGGGGCTCGTACAATGAGCAGTTCTTC. Its translation: CSVDSHGRGGSYNEQFF.

This clonotype was seen just once. It may be a read error: a sequence one base away is much more abundant. V usage is TRBV4-3 and J usage is TRBJ2-3; D not certain. Trimming cost V 0 bases and J 7 bases, with 14 bases left between them. CDR3 length equals 15 residues. Germline-derived CDR1 and CDR2 are LGHNA and YSLEER. The CDR3 DNA is TGCGCCAGCAGCCAAGATTCGGGTGGGCGGAATACGCAGTATTTT. Amino acid sequence: CASSQDSGGRNTQYF.

This chain uses TRBV3-1 with TRBJ1-2; 11 positions match TRBD1. The germline CDR1 and CDR2 sequences are LGHDT and YNNKEL (reference sequence). V gave up 6 bases and J gave up 8 bases; unmatched junction bases: 5. The CDR3 spans 13 residues. The CDR3: CASRGDRGSGYTF. CDR3 nucleotide sequence: TGTGCCAGCAGAGGGGACAGGGGGTCCGGCTACACCTTC.

This clonotype was seen at least ten times. In DNA, the CDR3 is TGTGCCAGCAGCTTGGGCGCCGGGACACAATTAAGAGGGTCCGAGCAGTACTTC. Amino acids: CASSLGAGTQLRGSEQYF. V gene TRBV7-6 combines with J gene TRBJ2-7; a possible D gene is TRBD1 (6 bases). Germline V gene sequence: CDR1 SGHVS, CDR2 FNYEAQ. Trimming stripped 3 bases from V and 6 bases from J, with 27 bases between. This CDR3 region has 18 residues. Full variable domain (outside the CDR3, taken from reference TRBV7-6 and TRBJ2-7): GAGVSQSPRYKVTKRGQDVALRCDPISGHVSLYWYRQALGQGPEFLTYFNYEAQQDKSGLPNDRFSAERPEGSISTLTIQRTEQRDSAMYRCASSLGAGTQLRGSEQYFGPGTRLTVT.

V gene TRBV25-1 combines with J gene TRBJ2-5, with D possibly TRBD2 on 5 matching bases. Germline V gene lookup returns CDR1 MGHDK and CDR2 SYGVNS. The CDR3 is made up of 12 amino acids. Between the trimmed V and J ends, which lost 6 bases and 9 bases, there was a span of 14 bases. CDR3 in DNA: TGTGCCAGCAGGACGGTCAACGGGGCCCAGTACTTC. Its translation: CASRTVNGAQYF. The full variable domain, in which reference TRBV25-1 and TRBJ2-5 provide the parts outside the CDR3, is EADIYQTPRYLVIGTGKKITLECSQTMGHDKMYWYQQDPGMELHLIHYSYGVNSTEKGDLSSESTVSRIRTEHFPLTLESARPSHTSQYLCASRTVNGAQYFGPGTRLLVL.

This clonotype was observed many times. The chain employs TRBV28 and TRBJ2-5; 10 bases fit TRBD2. Germline V gene sequence: CDR1 MDHEN, CDR2 SYDVKM. This CDR3 comprises 15 residues. V shed 6 bases and J 1 base; nucleotides not matched to a gene: 5. CDR3 loop: CASSLAGALQETQYF. The CDR3 DNA reads as TGTGCCAGCAGCCTAGCGGGGGCCCTCCAAGAGACCCAGTACTTC.

In regard to this clonotype: One base away lies a much larger clone, so this may be a sequencing read error. The chain uses TRBV9 and TRBJ2-1; 8 bases map to TRBD2. The CDR3 runs to 15 residues. In germline, CDR1 is SGDLS, CDR2 YYNGEE. Trimming removed 4 bases from V and 11 bases from J; junction bases left unmatched: 14. CDR3 in amino acids: CASSSGRGADSKQFF. The CDR3 DNA is TGTGCCAGCAGCTCCGGGCGGGGGGCTGATAGTAAGCAGTTCTTC. The entire variable domain, with the rest obtained from reference TRBV9 and TRBJ2-1, is as follows: DSGVTQTPKHLITATGQRVTLRCSPRSGDLSVYWYQQSLDQGLQFLIQYYNGEERAKGNILERFSAQQFPDLHSELNLSSLELGDSALYFCASSSGRGADSKQFFGPGTRLTVL.

This clonotype was detected a few times. V usage is TRBV4-3 and J usage is TRBJ2-2; TRBD2 aligns across 13 bases. Germline lookup yields CDR1 LGHNA and CDR2 YSLEER. The CDR3 extends over 17 amino acids. V was pared by 4 bases and J by 4 bases, with 6 bases of the junction left unmatched. In nucleotides, the CDR3 is TGCGCCAGCAGCCTAAAGGGACTAGCGGGGAGCACCGGGGAGCTGTTTTTT. This encodes CASSLKGLAGSTGELFF.

This clonotype has just a few counts. This chain uses TRBV7-6 with TRBJ2-7; 9 nucleotides match TRBD1. The DNA end lines up better with TRBJ2-5; the J call may be wrong. Germline V gene lookup returns CDR1 SGHVS and CDR2 FNYEAQ. This CDR3 region has 15 residues. The CDR3 DNA follows: TGTGCCAGCAGCTTTCGACAGGGGGGGAGGGAGACCCAGTACTTC. Translation gives CASSFRQGGRETQYF.

This clonotype showed up many times. The chain uses TRBV5-1 and TRBJ2-1; TRBD2 matches at 8 bases. The CDR3 is 17 residues long. CDR1 and CDR2 from the germline V gene are SGHRS and YFSETQ. J lost 1 base, V lost 1 base, and 7 bases had no gene match. The CDR3 DNA reads as TGCGCCAGCAGCTTGACAGCGGGGGCCCCATCCTACAATGAGCAGTTCTTC. Its translation: CASSLTAGAPSYNEQFF. Filled out from reference TRBV5-1 and TRBJ2-1, the complete variable domain reads KAGVTQTPRYLIKTRGQQVTLSCSPISGHRSVSWYQQTPGQGLQFLFEYFSETQRNKGNFPGRFSGRQFSNSRSEMNVSTLELGDSALYLCASSLTAGAPSYNEQFFGPGTRLTVL.

This clonotype was seen ten or more times. This chain links TRBV5-1 with TRBJ2-6; D might be TRBD1 (5 bases). The CDR3 totals 18 residues. Trimming cost V 3 bases and J 2 bases, with 18 bases left between them. Per the germline V gene, CDR1 is SGHRS and CDR2 is YFSETQ. CDR3 sequence reads: CASSSWTSPVAGANVLTF. The DNA for the CDR3 is TGCGCCAGCAGCTCTTGGACATCCCCGGTGGCTGGGGCCAACGTCCTGACTTTC.